This T cell receptor beta chain was profiled in a study of blood T cell repertoires in COVID-19. Those enrolled, adults aged roughly 18 to 95 years, came from 20 to 25 US areas. Participants reported their clinical history, and cohort assignment relied on those reports. The protocol was immunoSEQ multiplex PCR, while the TCRdb copy is restricted to in-frame clones and leaves out a portion. Of approximately 490,000 clones in the sample, 70% to 90% were seen once. With 7 bases removed from V and 1 base from J, the gap between germline ends came to 13 bases. The CDR3 has 13 amino acids. CDR1 is SQVTM and CDR2 is ANQGSEA in the germline V gene.

The sequence was obtained from an older woman who had recovered from COVID-19. The chain uses TRBV29-1 and TRBJ1-1, with D possibly TRBD1 on 5 matching bases. The sequencing input was PBMCs or T cells enriched from blood (not recorded which). In DNA form, the CDR3 reads TGCAGCGCCGAGCCAGGGCAGAACACTGAAGCTTTCTTT. Translated: CSAEPGQNTEAFF. Drawing the rest from reference TRBV29-1 and TRBJ1-1, the complete variable domain is SAVISQKPSRDICQRGTSLTIQCQVDSQVTMMFWYRQQPGQSLTLIATANQGSEATYESGFVIDKFPISRPNLTFSTLTVSNMSPEDSSIYLCSAEPGQNTEAFFGQGTRLTVV.